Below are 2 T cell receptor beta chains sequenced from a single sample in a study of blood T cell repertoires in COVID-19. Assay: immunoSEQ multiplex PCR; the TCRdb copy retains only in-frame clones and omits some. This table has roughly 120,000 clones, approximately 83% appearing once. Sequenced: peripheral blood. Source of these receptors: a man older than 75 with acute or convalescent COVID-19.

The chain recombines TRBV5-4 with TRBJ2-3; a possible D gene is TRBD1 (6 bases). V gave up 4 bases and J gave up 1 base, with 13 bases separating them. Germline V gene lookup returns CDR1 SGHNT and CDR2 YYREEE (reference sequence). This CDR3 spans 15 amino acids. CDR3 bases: TGTGCCAGCAGCCCCCTGGGGGCCGGCACAGATACGCAGTATTTT. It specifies CASSPLGAGTDTQYF.

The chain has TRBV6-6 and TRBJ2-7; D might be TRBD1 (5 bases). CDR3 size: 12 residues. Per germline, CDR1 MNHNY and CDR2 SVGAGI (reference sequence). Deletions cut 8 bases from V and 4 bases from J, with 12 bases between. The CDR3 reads CASESRGYEQYF. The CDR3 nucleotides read TGTGCCAGCGAAAGTAGGGGTTACGAGCAGTACTTC.